These 21 T cell receptor beta chains originate from one sample sequenced in a study of T cells of healthy individuals. TCRdb analysed the 5' RACE reads with MiXCR anew, one entry per CDR3 protein. In the table there are fewer than 70,000 distinct CDR3 sequences, around 15% of which are singletons. These TCRs come from a human donor in good health.

This rearrangement joins TRBV11-2 to TRBJ2-2, with TRBD2 as a possible D gene (5 bases). The CDR3 contains 19 residues. Germline assignment: CDR1 SGHAT and CDR2 FQNNGV. The germline V and J ends were trimmed by 5 bases and 3 bases, with 25 bases remaining between them. The DNA for the CDR3 is TGTGCCAGCAGCCCGATCGGGGATTGGAAAGTAAGGGACACCGGGGAGCTGTTTTTT. Encoded protein: CASSPIGDWKVRDTGELFF.

This clonotype was seen more than once but under ten times. The gene calls are TRBV5-1 and TRBJ1-2, with TRBD1 identical over 7 bases. The CDR3 spans 14 residues. Losses at the gene ends were 4 bases for V and 2 bases for J; bases not matched to a gene: 5. Germline V gene lookup returns CDR1 SGHRS and CDR2 YFSETQ. The chain's CDR3 is CASSVGDSNYGYTF. The CDR3 DNA reads TGCGCCAGCAGCGTAGGGGACAGCAACTATGGCTACACCTTC.

The rearrangement links TRBV29-1 to TRBJ1-2; D remains ambiguous. The germline V gene has CDR1 SQVTM and CDR2 ANQGSEA. There are 13 residues in the CDR3. Trimming cost V 5 bases and J 1 base, with 11 bases left between them. The CDR3 region is CSVRMDLNYGYTF. CDR3 DNA: TGCAGCGTTCGCATGGATCTTAACTATGGCTACACCTTC. The full variable domain, rest sourced from reference TRBV29-1 and TRBJ1-2, is SAVISQKPSRDICQRGTSLTIQCQVDSQVTMMFWYRQQPGQSLTLIATANQGSEATYESGFVIDKFPISRPNLTFSTLTVSNMSPEDSSIYLCSVRMDLNYGYTFGSGTRLTVV.

The sample holds many counts of this clonotype. The chain carries TRBV4-1 and TRBJ2-4, with 10 bases aligning to TRBD1. From germline, CDR1 is MGHRA and CDR2 YSYEKL. The CDR3 length is 13 residues. The V and J ends lost 0 bases and 16 bases, in that order; junction bases with no gene match: 6. The DNA for the CDR3 is TGCGCCAGCAGCCAAGATTGGGGGACAGGGGACTACTTC. This translates into CASSQDWGTGDYF.

The table lists this clonotype with a few counts. CDR3 sequence (DNA): TGTGCCAGCCGGGGACCTGCAACTAATGAAAAACTGTTTTTT. Its translation is CASRGPATNEKLFF. The chain combines TRBV7-9 with TRBJ1-4, with a tentative D call TRBD1 (5 bases). Trimming pared 8 bases from V and 0 bases from J, leaving 10 bases between. The CDR3 length is 14 residues. CDR1 SEHNR and CDR2 FQNEAQ come from the germline V gene (reference sequence).

This clonotype was seen many times. CDR3 sequence reads: CASRRQGPSYEQYF. DNA of the CDR3: TGTGCCAGCCGAAGACAGGGCCCCTCCTACGAGCAGTACTTC. The chain employs TRBV2 and TRBJ2-7; TRBD1 agrees at 7 bases. There are 14 residues in the CDR3. Germline values: CDR1 SNHLY, CDR2 FYNNEI. V gave up 8 bases and J gave up 0 bases; unmatched junction bases: 7.

This clonotype occurred many times. This chain joins TRBV27 and TRBJ2-1; D may be TRBD2 (5 bases). The CDR3 consists of 14 residues. Germline V gene lookup returns CDR1 MNHEY and CDR2 SMNVEV (reference sequence). V was shortened by 7 bases and J by 9 bases, with 19 bases between the two germline ends. For the CDR3, the DNA is TGTGCCAGCACCACGGCCTTCGGAGGAGGTGAGCAGTTCTTC. As protein: CASTTAFGGGEQFF.

This clonotype was observed a few times. The CDR3: CASSQVGRPDTQYF. The CDR3 DNA sequence: TGCGCCAGCAGCCAAGTGGGAAGGCCCGATACGCAGTATTTT. The chain couples TRBV4-3 to TRBJ2-3, with D unclear. CDR3 length: 14 residues. The germline V gene encodes CDR1 LGHNA and CDR2 YSLEER. The germline V and J ends were trimmed by 1 base and 6 bases, with 11 bases remaining between them.

This clonotype was observed a few times. This sequence joins TRBV4-3 and TRBJ2-6; possibly TRBD1 for D (5 bases). The CDR3 sequence is 17 residues long. V lost 0 bases to trimming and J lost 2 bases, with 11 bases between them. Germline V gene sequence: CDR1 LGHNA, CDR2 YSLEER. CDR3: CASSQDNRQAGANVLTF. CDR3 in DNA: TGCGCCAGCAGCCAAGATAACAGGCAGGCTGGGGCCAACGTCCTGACTTTC.

The genes are TRBV6-1 and TRBJ2-7; 7 bases map to TRBD2. Germline V lookup: CDR1 MNHNS, CDR2 SASEGT. The length of the CDR3 is 13 residues. CDR3 nucleotide sequence: TGTGTCTCGAGGGGAGGGCCCGTTCACGAGCAGTACTTC. It is translated as CVSRGGPVHEQYF.

Many counts were recorded for this clonotype. The J gene is TRBJ1-1, the V gene TRBV7-2; D is undetermined. The germline V gene encodes CDR1 SGHTA and CDR2 FQGNSA. The CDR3 runs to 13 residues. V lost 1 base and J lost 2, with 5 bases in between. The CDR3, as DNA: TGTGCCAGCAGCTTAGGACATAACACTGAAGCTTTCTTT. It specifies CASSLGHNTEAFF. The variable domain in full, with the rest retrieved from reference TRBV7-2 and TRBJ1-1, is GAGVSQSPSNKVTEKGKDVELRCDPISGHTALYWYRQSLGQGLEFLIYFQGNSAPDKSGLPSDRFSAERTGGSVSTLTIQRTQQEDSAVYLCASSLGHNTEAFFGQGTRLTVV.

This clonotype has at least ten counts. This chain connects TRBV20-1 to TRBJ2-1; D is perhaps TRBD1 (5 bases). Germline-derived CDR1 and CDR2 are DFQATT and SNEGSKA (reference sequence). V shed 5 bases and J shed 6 bases, with 8 bases lying between them. CDR3 length equals 11 residues. CDR3 nucleotides: TGCAGTGCTGGTAGGGGCAATGAGCAGTTCTTC. Amino acid sequence: CSAGRGNEQFF.

This clonotype was observed at least ten times. The chain uses TRBV20-1 and TRBJ1-6, with a possible D match to TRBD1 (5 bases). This CDR3 region has 19 residues. Germline CDR1 reads DFQATT; CDR2 reads SNEGSKA (reference sequence). Trimming shortened V by 0 bases and J by 8 bases, and 26 bases separated the two germline ends. CDR3 DNA sequence: TGCAGTGCTAGAGATCCGGTACTCCGGGGCTCGAAATTTGATTCACCCCTCCACTTT. Translation gives CSARDPVLRGSKFDSPLHF.

This clonotype has a count of ten or more. The chain combines TRBV7-2 with TRBJ1-2, with D hard to call. With 7 bases removed from V and 4 bases from J, the gap between germline ends came to 13 bases. Germline values: CDR1 SGHTA, CDR2 FQGNSA. The CDR3 is 13 residues long. The CDR3 DNA is TGTGCCAGCACCAGAGAGTCCCTCTATGGCTACACCTTC. Translating gives CASTRESLYGYTF.

This clonotype was seen many times. The chain recombines TRBV4-1 with TRBJ1-4, with a possible D match to TRBD1 (5 bases). V lost 5 bases and J lost 7, with 8 bases in between. The germline V gene has CDR1 MGHRA and CDR2 YSYEKL. The CDR3 length is 12 residues. The CDR3 sequence: CASSRGGEKLFF. In DNA, the CDR3 is TGCGCCAGCAGCAGGGGAGGTGAAAAACTGTTTTTT.

This clonotype was seen repeatedly, ten times or more. The chain is built from TRBV7-9 and TRBJ2-3; D call uncertain. Germline CDR1 reads SEHNR; CDR2 reads FQNEAQ (reference sequence). Trimming took off 6 bases at V and 3 bases at J, with 7 bases between the two ends. This CDR3 is 12 amino acids long. The CDR3 here is CASSTVTDTQYF. The DNA of the CDR3 is TGTGCCAGCAGTACCGTTACAGATACGCAGTATTTT.

This clonotype has a handful of counts. The DNA for the CDR3 is TGTGCCAGCAGGGGACAGGGGTCCTATAATTCACCCCTCCACTTT. This encodes CASRGQGSYNSPLHF. The rearrangement joins TRBV27 to TRBJ1-6; TRBD1 matches 10 bases. The germline V gene has CDR1 MNHEY and CDR2 SMNVEV (reference sequence). The CDR3 spans 15 residues. V lost 6 bases, J lost 1 base, and 0 bases stayed unmatched.

This clonotype was seen a handful of times. The chain couples TRBV5-4 to TRBJ2-5; 13 bases match TRBD2. CDR1 SGHNT and CDR2 YYREEE come from the germline V gene (reference sequence). This CDR3 has 16 residues. J gave up 5 bases and V 3 bases, and 7 bases lay outside the gene matches. CDR3 residues: CASSSPLAGGQETQYF. The CDR3 DNA follows: TGTGCCAGCAGCTCCCCACTAGCGGGGGGGCAGGAGACCCAGTACTTC.

This clonotype was seen more than once but under ten times. The chain has TRBV19 and TRBJ2-1, with D perhaps matching TRBD2 (6 bases). This CDR3 has 14 residues. The germline V gene encodes CDR1 LNHDA and CDR2 SQIVND (reference sequence). Trimming stripped 3 bases from V and 6 bases from J, with 12 bases between. CDR3 protein: CASSMFRAGNEQFF. CDR3 coding DNA: TGTGCCAGTAGTATGTTCCGAGCGGGCAATGAGCAGTTCTTC.

This chain joins TRBV7-9 and TRBJ1-1; 7 bases are shared with TRBD1. V dropped 6 bases and J dropped 3; count of bases not matched to a gene: 13. The CDR3 covers 16 residues. Germline V CDR1 and CDR2: SEHNR, FQNEAQ (reference sequence). The CDR3 loop is CASSTGVGRSYTEAFF. The CDR3 region has the DNA TGTGCCAGCAGTACAGGGGTCGGTCGTTCGTACACTGAAGCTTTCTTT.

The chain has TRBV7-8 and TRBJ2-7; D is uncertain. Trimming removed 3 bases at V and 7 bases at J, with 13 bases between. The germline gives CDR1 SGHVS, CDR2 FQNEAQ. The CDR3 is 13 residues long. The CDR3 sequence: CASSFDPPEEQYF. The CDR3 coding sequence is TGTGCCAGCAGCTTCGATCCGCCTGAAGAGCAGTACTTC.